Listed below are T cell receptor beta chains from one sample, sequenced in a study of blood T cells in healthy people across ages. TCRdb re-called the 5' RACE reads through MiXCR, storing one row per CDR3 protein. The sample has around 1,700,000 distinct CDR3 sequences, 28% seen once. The sequenced sample consisted of blood. These receptors all stem from a woman aged 30 to 39 in good health. Each CDR3 is given with its conserved first and last residue. The D gene is left open where the match is weak. The listing skips clone size in some rows; elsewhere it reads once, few, many or a size class.

TRBV7-9	TRBJ1-2	few	.	TGTGCCAGCAGCTTAATGACAGCCTCTAACTATGGCTACACCTTC	CASSLMTASNYGYTF
TRBV12-3/TRBV12-4	TRBJ1-4	few	TRBD1	TGTGCCAGCAGTGACCGGGACAGGGGGCGAAGTTCAACTAATGAAAAACTGTTTTTT	CASSDRDRGRSSTNEKLFF
TRBV12-3/TRBV12-4	TRBJ2-2	few	.	TGTGCCAGCACCTGGACAGCCGGGATTAACACCGGGGAGCTGTTTTTT	CASTWTAGINTGELFF
TRBV7-2	TRBJ2-7	many	.	TGTGCCAGCAGTCCCCGTCTACCCTACGAGCAGTACTTC	CASSPRLPYEQYF
TRBV12-3/TRBV12-4	TRBJ2-3	few	.	TGTGCCAGCAGTTCCAATGGCGGGGTCACAGATACGCAGTATTTT	CASSSNGGVTDTQYF
TRBV5-5	TRBJ2-5	.	.	TGTGCCAGCAGCTTCCCCCGAAGGGAAGAGGCCCAGTACTTC	CASSFPRREEAQYF
TRBV29-1	TRBJ1-1	.	TRBD1	TGCAGCGGCTTGGGGCGGGACAGGAAAGCTTTCTTT	CSGLGRDRKAFF
TRBV5-1	TRBJ2-1	.	TRBD2	TGCGCCAGCAGCTCAGGACTAGCGGGAGGAGGGATCTACAATGAGCAGTTCTTC	CASSSGLAGGGIYNEQFF
TRBV20-1	TRBJ2-1	.	.	TGCAGTGCTAGAGATCAGTTCCTCGCGGTAGAGCAGTTCTTC	CSARDQFLAVEQFF
TRBV10-3	TRBJ1-2	once	.	TGTGCCATCAGTGAGCCCAGTGAAGCTAACTATGGCTACACCTTC	CAISEPSEANYGYTF
TRBV6-5	TRBJ2-4	.	TRBD2	TGTGCCAGCAGCCCCGGCGGGGGAGCCAAAAACATTCAGCACTTC	CASSPGGGAKNIQHF
TRBV6-5	TRBJ2-1	many	TRBD2	TGTGCCAGCAGTTACGCCGGGACTAGGGCCTACAATGAGCAGTTCTTC	CASSYAGTRAYNEQFF
TRBV7-2	TRBJ1-5	few	.	TGTGCCAGCAGCAGAGGCCGGACGGGCAATCAGCCCCAGCATTTT	CASSRGRTGNQPQHF
TRBV10-3	TRBJ1-1	.	.	TGTGCCATCAGTGAGTCAGGTGAAGCTTTCTTT	CAISESGEAFF
TRBV7-9	TRBJ2-4	.	.	TGTGCCAGCAGTTCGACAGACCTAGCCAAAAACATTCAGTACTTC	CASSSTDLAKNIQYF
TRBV5-1	TRBJ2-5	.	TRBD2	TGCGCCAGCAGTACGGGACTAGCGGGAAGGTACCAAGAGACCCAGTACTTC	CASSTGLAGRYQETQYF
TRBV6-4	TRBJ2-3	many	TRBD2	TGTGCCAGCAGTGACTCTCCTAGCGGGGCGGATACGCAGTATTTT	CASSDSPSGADTQYF
TRBV12-5	TRBJ2-5	.	.	TGTGCTAGTGGTCTGAGTACAGGCCTAAAGGAGACCCAGTACTTC	CASGLSTGLKETQYF
TRBV20-1	TRBJ2-7	.	.	TGCAGTGCTTACAAGGGGGGCAACAATGAGCAGTACTTC	CSAYKGGNNEQYF
TRBV24-1	TRBJ1-2	few	.	TGTGCCACCAGTGATTTCAGAGCCAACTATGGCTACACCTTC	CATSDFRANYGYTF
TRBV3-1	TRBJ1-2	.	.	TGTGCCAGCAGCCAAGAAGGGGTTCGCTATGGCTACACCTTC	CASSQEGVRYGYTF
TRBV10-3	TRBJ2-1	many	TRBD2	TGTGCCATCAGTGAGACTAGCGGGGGGACTCCCCTTATCGATGAGCAGTTCTTC	CAISETSGGTPLIDEQFF
TRBV5-1	TRBJ1-4	many	.	TGCGCCAGCAGCTTGGAAGGGGGAGCAACTAATGAAAAACTGTTTTTT	CASSLEGGATNEKLFF
TRBV7-2	TRBJ1-2	.	.	TGTGCCAGCAGCTTAGGAACCGGGGAGGGTAGCTATGGCTACACCTTC	CASSLGTGEGSYGYTF
TRBV6-5	TRBJ2-7	many	.	TGTGCCAGCAGTTACCGGGACGGTACCTACGAGCAGTACTTC	CASSYRDGTYEQYF
TRBV24-1	TRBJ2-7	many	.	TGTGCCACCAGTGAAGCCGACCGCTACGAGCAGTACTTC	CATSEADRYEQYF